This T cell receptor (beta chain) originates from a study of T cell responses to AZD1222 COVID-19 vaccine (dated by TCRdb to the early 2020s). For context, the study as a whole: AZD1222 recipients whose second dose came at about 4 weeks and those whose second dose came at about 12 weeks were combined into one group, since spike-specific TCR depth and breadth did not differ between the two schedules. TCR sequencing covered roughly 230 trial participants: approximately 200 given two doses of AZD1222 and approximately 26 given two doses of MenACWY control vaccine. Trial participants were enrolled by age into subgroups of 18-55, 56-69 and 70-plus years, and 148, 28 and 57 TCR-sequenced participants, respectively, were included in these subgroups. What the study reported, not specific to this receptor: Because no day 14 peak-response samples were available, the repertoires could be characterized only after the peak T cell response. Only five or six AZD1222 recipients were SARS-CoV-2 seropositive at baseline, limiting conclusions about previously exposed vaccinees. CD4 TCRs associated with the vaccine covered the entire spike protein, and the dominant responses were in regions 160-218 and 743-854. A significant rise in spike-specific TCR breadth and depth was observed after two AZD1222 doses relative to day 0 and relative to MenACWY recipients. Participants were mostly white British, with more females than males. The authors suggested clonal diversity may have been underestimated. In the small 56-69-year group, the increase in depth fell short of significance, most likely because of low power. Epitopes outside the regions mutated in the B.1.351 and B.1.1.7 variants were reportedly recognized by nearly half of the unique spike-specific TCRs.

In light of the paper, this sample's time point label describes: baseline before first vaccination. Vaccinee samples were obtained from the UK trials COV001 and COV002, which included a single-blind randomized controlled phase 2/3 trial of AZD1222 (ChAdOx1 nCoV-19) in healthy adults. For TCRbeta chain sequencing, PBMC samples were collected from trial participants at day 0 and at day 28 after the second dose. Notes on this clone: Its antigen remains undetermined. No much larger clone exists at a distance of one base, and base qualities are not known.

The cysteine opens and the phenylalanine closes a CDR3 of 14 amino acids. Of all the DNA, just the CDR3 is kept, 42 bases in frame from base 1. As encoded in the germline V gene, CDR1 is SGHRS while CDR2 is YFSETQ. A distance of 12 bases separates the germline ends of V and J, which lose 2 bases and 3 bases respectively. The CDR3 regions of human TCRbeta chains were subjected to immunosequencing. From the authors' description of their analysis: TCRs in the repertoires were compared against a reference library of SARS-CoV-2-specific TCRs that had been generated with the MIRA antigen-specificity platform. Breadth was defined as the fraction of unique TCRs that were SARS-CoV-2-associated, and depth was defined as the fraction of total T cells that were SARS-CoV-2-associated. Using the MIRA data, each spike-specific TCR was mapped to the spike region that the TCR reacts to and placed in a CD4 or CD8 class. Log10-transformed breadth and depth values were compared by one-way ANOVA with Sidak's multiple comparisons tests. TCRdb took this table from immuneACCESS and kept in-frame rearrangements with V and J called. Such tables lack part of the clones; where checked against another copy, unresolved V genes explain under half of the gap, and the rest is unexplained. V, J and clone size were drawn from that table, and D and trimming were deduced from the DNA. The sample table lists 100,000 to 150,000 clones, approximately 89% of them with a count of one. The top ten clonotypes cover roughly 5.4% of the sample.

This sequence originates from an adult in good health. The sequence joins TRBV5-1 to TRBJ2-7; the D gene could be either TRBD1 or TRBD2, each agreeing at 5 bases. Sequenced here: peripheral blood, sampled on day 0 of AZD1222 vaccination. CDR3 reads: CASSFSRDGYEQYF. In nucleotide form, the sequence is TGCGCCAGCAGCTTTTCCCGGGACGGCTACGAGCAGTACTTC.